Below, 21 T cell receptor beta chains from the same sample are listed, as sequenced in a study of blood T cell repertoires in COVID-19 (dated by TCRdb to about 2020). The receptor library was made with the immunoSEQ multiplex PCR assay. In TCRdb, the immuneACCESS table is reduced to in-frame sequences with V and J assigned. These tables do not hold every clone; where another copy was compared, an unresolved V gene accounts for under half, and the others remain unexplained. This sample comprises 200,000 to 250,000 clones, approximately 86% of them detected only once. The top ten clones comprise 5.5% to 9% of the sample. Sequencing was carried out using peripheral blood. The receptors derive from a woman aged 65 to 85 with active or convalescent COVID-19.

V gene TRBV7-9 combines with J gene TRBJ2-2; TRBD1 matches at 7 bases. The J segment lost 5 bases and the V segment lost 5 bases, leaving 2 bases of the junction unmatched. Germline V gene sequence: CDR1 SEHNR, CDR2 FQNEAQ (reference sequence). The CDR3 length is 13 residues. In DNA form, the CDR3 reads TGTGCCAGCAGCCTACAGGGGACCGGGGAGCTGTTTTTT. Its protein product is CASSLQGTGELFF.

The J gene is TRBJ1-2, the V gene TRBV5-5; the match to TRBD1 covers 11 bases. V was clipped by 4 bases and J by 7 bases; unmatched bases: 15. CDR1 and CDR2 (germline): SGHKS, YYEKEE (reference sequence). The CDR3 runs to 17 residues. The CDR3 loop is CASSQRILDRGQGGYTF. CDR3 bases: TGTGCCAGCAGCCAACGAATTTTGGACAGGGGGCAGGGTGGCTACACCTTC.

CDR3 sequence: CASSIRQTRTDTQYF. Here the CDR3 DNA reads TGTGCCAGTAGTATCAGACAGACGCGCACAGATACGCAGTATTTT. The chain links TRBV19 to TRBJ2-3, with D perhaps TRBD1 (5 bases). The V end lost 3 bases, the J end lost 1 base, and 11 bases lay between the germline ends. The CDR3 length is 15 residues. In germline, CDR1 is LNHDA, CDR2 SQIVND (reference sequence).

This clone was seen a single time. This chain connects TRBV7-2 to TRBJ1-2, with TRBD1 matching over 8 bases. This CDR3 has 15 amino acids. Germline CDR1 and CDR2: SGHTA and FQGNSA. The junction had 8 bases not matched to a gene; V was cut back by 4 bases and J by 4 bases. DNA of the CDR3: TGTGCCAGCAGCTCCTCAGGACAGGGTGGCTATGGCTACACCTTC. This sequence encodes CASSSSGQGGYGYTF. The variable domain in full, completed from reference TRBV7-2 and TRBJ1-2, reads GAGVSQSPSNKVTEKGKDVELRCDPISGHTALYWYRQSLGQGLEFLIYFQGNSAPDKSGLPSDRFSAERTGGSVSTLTIQRTQQEDSAVYLCASSSSGQGGYGYTFGSGTRLTVV.

This clone was counted a single time. This chain connects TRBV6-5 to TRBJ2-5, with D perhaps matching TRBD1 (6 bases). Germline V gene sequence: CDR1 MNHEY, CDR2 SVGAGI. Trimming shortened V by 2 bases and J by 1 base, and 8 bases separated the two germline ends. The CDR3 has 14 amino acids. As DNA, the CDR3 is TGTGCCAGCAGTTACACAGGGCCCCAAGAGACCCAGTACTTC. Its protein is CASSYTGPQETQYF.

The rearrangement joins TRBV2 to TRBJ1-5; unclear D gene. The germline V and J ends were trimmed by 1 base and 1 base, with 8 bases remaining between them. The CDR3 totals 15 residues. CDR1 and CDR2 from the germline V gene are SNHLY and FYNNEI. In DNA form, the CDR3 reads TGTGCCAGCAGTGAAGAGGTCGGGAGCAATCAGCCCCAGCATTTT. Residues: CASSEEVGSNQPQHF.

The rearrangement uses TRBV7-2 and TRBJ2-3; the D gene is possibly TRBD2 (6 bases). The germline V gene has CDR1 SGHTA and CDR2 FQGNSA. The V gene lost 5 bases and the J gene lost 7 bases, with 13 bases spanning the gap. This CDR3 contains 13 residues. Written as DNA, the CDR3 is TGTGCCAGCAGCCACGGGACTTCTTATACGCAGTATTTT. This sequence encodes CASSHGTSYTQYF. The entire variable domain, with the rest obtained from reference TRBV7-2 and TRBJ2-3, is as follows: GAGVSQSPSNKVTEKGKDVELRCDPISGHTALYWYRQSLGQGLEFLIYFQGNSAPDKSGLPSDRFSAERTGGSVSTLTIQRTQQEDSAVYLCASSHGTSYTQYFGPGTRLTVL.

This sequence joins TRBV5-6 and TRBJ2-1, with 8 bases identical to TRBD2. CDR3 length: 18 residues. V lost 4 bases, J lost 6 bases, and 18 bases stayed unmatched. Germline loops: CDR1 SGHDT, CDR2 YYEEEE. The CDR3 loop reads CASSGGLVGGGRFNEQFF. The CDR3 DNA is TGTGCCAGCAGCGGTGGCCTGGTCGGCGGGGGGAGGTTCAATGAGCAGTTCTTC.

The chain carries TRBV7-2 and TRBJ1-2, with 8 bases aligning to TRBD1. CDR1 is SGHTA and CDR2 is FQGNSA in the germline V gene. V was clipped by 3 bases and J by 2 bases; unmatched bases: 2. This CDR3 contains 14 residues. The CDR3 sequence: CASSFRGQNYGYTF. Written as DNA, the CDR3 is TGTGCCAGCAGCTTCAGGGGGCAGAACTATGGCTACACCTTC.

In this sample, this clone turned up a few times. CDR3 bases: TGCAGCGTTGGTCAAGGGGCAGGAGATACGCAGTATTTT. It specifies CSVGQGAGDTQYF. The chain recombines TRBV29-1 with TRBJ2-3, with D maybe TRBD1 (5 bases). CDR1 is SQVTM and CDR2 is ANQGSEA in the germline V gene. CDR3 size: 13 residues. Trimming shortened V by 4 bases and J by 5 bases, and 13 bases separated the two germline ends.

As for this clone: Other DNA sequences of this sample code for an identical CDR3. This rearrangement joins TRBV24-1 to TRBJ2-7, with TRBD1 identical over 10 bases. This CDR3 is 13 amino acids long. Germline CDR1 is KGHDR and CDR2 is SFDVKD. After removal of 10 bases from V and 1 base from J, the junction contained 3 bases not matched to a gene. The CDR3 coding sequence is TGTGCCACGTCGGGACAGGGGTCCTACGAGCAGTACTTC. Translation: CATSGQGSYEQYF.

This clone was seen once. The V gene is TRBV4-3, the J gene TRBJ1-2; D gene uncertain. This CDR3 region has 14 residues. Between the trimmed V and J ends, which lost 5 bases and 2 bases, there was a span of 12 bases. Germline V lookup: CDR1 LGHNA, CDR2 YSLEER. The CDR3 DNA reads as TGCGCCAGCAGCAGCTGGGAGGGCAACTATGGCTACACCTTC. As protein: CASSSWEGNYGYTF.

The rearrangement links TRBV19 to TRBJ1-2; TRBD1 is a possible D gene (5 bases). The CDR3 sequence is 14 residues long. V lost 3 bases, J lost 3 bases, and 11 bases lay in between. CDR1 is LNHDA and CDR2 is SQIVND in the germline V gene (reference sequence). CDR3 nucleotide sequence: TGTGCCAGTAGTATTATCCAGGGTGACTATGGCTACACCTTC. Residues: CASSIIQGDYGYTF.

The sample holds one count of this clone. The genes are TRBV7-9 and TRBJ1-1, with D possibly being TRBD1 (5 bases). Trimming took 4 bases from V and 1 from J, leaving 10 bases between them. This CDR3 is built from 14 residues. CDR1 and CDR2 from the germline V gene are SEHNR and FQNEAQ (reference sequence). CDR3 region: CASSSQTENTEAFF. For the CDR3, the DNA is TGTGCCAGCAGCTCCCAGACAGAGAACACTGAAGCTTTCTTT.

This clone was picked up a small number of times. This rearrangement joins TRBV2 to TRBJ1-2; 8 bases align to TRBD1. This CDR3 is 14 amino acids long. CDR1 is SNHLY and CDR2 is FYNNEI in the germline V gene. J gave up 6 bases and V 6 bases, and 9 bases lay outside the gene matches. The CDR3 nucleotides are TGTGCCAGCAGCCTTTACAGGGGGATCGATGGCTACACCTTC. As protein: CASSLYRGIDGYTF. The entire variable domain, with the rest obtained from reference TRBV2 and TRBJ1-2, is as follows: EPEVTQTPSHQVTQMGQEVILRCVPISNHLYFYWYRQILGQKVEFLVSFYNNEISEKSEIFDDQFSVERPDGSNFTLKIRSTKLEDSAMYFCASSLYRGIDGYTFGSGTRLTVV.

V gene TRBV7-9 combines with J gene TRBJ1-1; no definite D call. The CDR3 extends over 15 amino acids. The germline V gene has CDR1 SEHNR and CDR2 FQNEAQ (reference sequence). Trimming cost V 1 base and J 10 bases, with 19 bases left between them. The CDR3 here is CASSLGSAAPLRAFF. In DNA, the CDR3 is TGTGCCAGCAGCTTAGGGTCCGCCGCCCCGCTTAGAGCTTTCTTT.

The V gene is TRBV18, the J gene TRBJ2-1; 7 nucleotides match TRBD1. This CDR3 spans 13 amino acids. The ends lost 4 bases at V and 9 bases at J; junction bases unmatched: 6. The germline V gene encodes CDR1 KGHSH and CDR2 LQKENI. The CDR3 nucleotides read TGTGCCAGCTCACTCGGACAGGCCCCTGAGCAGTTCTTC. As protein: CASSLGQAPEQFF.

The chain combines TRBV6-2 or TRBV6-3 with TRBJ2-2; tentatively, D is TRBD1 (6 bases). This CDR3 region has 15 residues. Trimming shortened V by 5 bases and J by 1 base, and 11 bases separated the two germline ends. Germline loops: CDR1 MNHEY, CDR2 SVGEGT. CDR3 in DNA: TGTGCCAGCAGTCCGGGACACCTGAACACCGGGGAGCTGTTTTTT. It encodes CASSPGHLNTGELFF.

The chain couples TRBV11-3 to TRBJ1-1; a weak D match, TRBD1 (6 bases). CDR1 and CDR2 (germline): SGHNT, YENEEA. V was trimmed by 5 bases and J by 8 bases, leaving 9 bases between them. This CDR3 comprises 11 residues. In DNA, the CDR3 is TGTGCCAGCAGCGCTCAGGGGGAAGCTTTCTTT. Amino acid sequence: CASSAQGEAFF.

This clone has only one observation. For the CDR3, the DNA is TGTGCCAGCAGCGCGGGACAGGGAGTGTATGGCTACACCTTC. Translation gives CASSAGQGVYGYTF. The chain carries TRBV9 and TRBJ1-2; 9 nucleotides line up with TRBD1. V shed 3 bases and J 5 bases; nucleotides not matched to a gene: 5. The germline CDR1 and CDR2 sequences are SGDLS and YYNGEE. The CDR3 consists of 14 residues.

This chain joins TRBV12-5 and TRBJ2-1; 10 positions match TRBD2. This CDR3 contains 16 residues. Trimming took 6 bases from V and 4 from J; bases not matched to a gene: 9. Germline loops: CDR1 LGHNT, CDR2 FRNRAP. The CDR3 reads CASGSPSGGAYNEQFF. As DNA, the CDR3 is TGTGCTAGTGGCTCCCCGAGCGGGGGGGCATACAATGAGCAGTTCTTC.